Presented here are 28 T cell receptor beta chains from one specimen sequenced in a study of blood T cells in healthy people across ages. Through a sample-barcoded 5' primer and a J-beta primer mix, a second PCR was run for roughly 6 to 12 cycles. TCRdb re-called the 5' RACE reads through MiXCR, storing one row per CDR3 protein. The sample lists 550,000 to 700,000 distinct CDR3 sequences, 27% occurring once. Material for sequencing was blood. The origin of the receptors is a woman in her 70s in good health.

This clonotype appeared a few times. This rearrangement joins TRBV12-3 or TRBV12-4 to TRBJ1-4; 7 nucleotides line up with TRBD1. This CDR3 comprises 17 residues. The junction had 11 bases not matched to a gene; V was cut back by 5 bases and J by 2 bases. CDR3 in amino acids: CASSQRQGSVTNEKLFF. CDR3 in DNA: TGTGCCAGCAGTCAGCGACAGGGTAGCGTTACTAATGAAAAACTGTTTTTT.

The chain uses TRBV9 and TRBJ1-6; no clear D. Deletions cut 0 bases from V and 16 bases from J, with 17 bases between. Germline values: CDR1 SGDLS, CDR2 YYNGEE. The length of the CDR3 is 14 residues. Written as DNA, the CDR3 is TGTGCCAGCAGCGTAGCACAGATCCCGGACGCGCTCCACTTT. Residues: CASSVAQIPDALHF.

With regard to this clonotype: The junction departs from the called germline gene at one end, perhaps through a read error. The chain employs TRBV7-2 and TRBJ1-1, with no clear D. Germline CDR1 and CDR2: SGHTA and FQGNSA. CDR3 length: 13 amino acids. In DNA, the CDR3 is TGTGCCAGCAGCTTCAGAGAGAACACTGAACCTTTCTTT. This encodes CASSFRENTEPFF.

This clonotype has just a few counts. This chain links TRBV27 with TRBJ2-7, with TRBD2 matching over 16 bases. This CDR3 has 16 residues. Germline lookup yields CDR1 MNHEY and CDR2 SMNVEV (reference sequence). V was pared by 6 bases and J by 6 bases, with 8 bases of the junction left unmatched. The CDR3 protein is CASRTGTSGGASEQYF. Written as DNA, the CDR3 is TGTGCCAGCAGAACCGGGACTAGCGGGGGGGCCAGCGAGCAGTACTTC.

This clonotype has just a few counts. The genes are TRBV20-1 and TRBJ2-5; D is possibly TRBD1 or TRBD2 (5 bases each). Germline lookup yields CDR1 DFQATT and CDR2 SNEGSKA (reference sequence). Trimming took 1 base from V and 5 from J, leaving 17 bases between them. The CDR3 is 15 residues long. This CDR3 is CSARAPVGVGETQYF. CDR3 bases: TGCAGTGCTAGAGCCCCCGTGGGGGTTGGTGAGACCCAGTACTTC.

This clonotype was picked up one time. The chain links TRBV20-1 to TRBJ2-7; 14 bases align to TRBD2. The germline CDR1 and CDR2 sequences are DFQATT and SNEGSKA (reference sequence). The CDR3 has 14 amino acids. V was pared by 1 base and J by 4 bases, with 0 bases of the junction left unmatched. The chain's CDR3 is CSARGLAGGYEQYF. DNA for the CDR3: TGCAGTGCTAGAGGACTAGCGGGGGGGTACGAGCAGTACTTC.

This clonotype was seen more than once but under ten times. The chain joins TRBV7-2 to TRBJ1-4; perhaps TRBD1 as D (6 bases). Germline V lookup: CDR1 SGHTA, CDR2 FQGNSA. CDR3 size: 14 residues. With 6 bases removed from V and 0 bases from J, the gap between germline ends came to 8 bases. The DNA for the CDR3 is TGTGCCAGCAGAGCAGGGGCAACTAATGAAAAACTGTTTTTT. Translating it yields CASRAGATNEKLFF.

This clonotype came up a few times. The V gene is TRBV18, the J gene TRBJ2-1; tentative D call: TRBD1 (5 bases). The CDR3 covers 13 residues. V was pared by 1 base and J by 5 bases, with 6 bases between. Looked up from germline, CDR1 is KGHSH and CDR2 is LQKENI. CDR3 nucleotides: TGTGCCAGCTCACCACTCAGGGACAATGAGCAGTTCTTC. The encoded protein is CASSPLRDNEQFF. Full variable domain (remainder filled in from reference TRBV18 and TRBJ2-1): NAGVMQNPRHLVRRRGQEARLRCSPMKGHSHVYWYRQLPEEGLKFMVYLQKENIIDESGMPKERFSAEFPKEGPSILRIQQVVRGDSAAYFCASSPLRDNEQFFGPGTRLTVL.

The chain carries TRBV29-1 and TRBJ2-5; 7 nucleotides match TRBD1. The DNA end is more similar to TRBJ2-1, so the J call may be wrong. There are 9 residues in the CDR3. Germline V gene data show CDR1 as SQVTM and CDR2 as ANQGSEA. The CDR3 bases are TGCAGCGTGGGACAGAGGCAGTTCTTC. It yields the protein CSVGQRQFF.

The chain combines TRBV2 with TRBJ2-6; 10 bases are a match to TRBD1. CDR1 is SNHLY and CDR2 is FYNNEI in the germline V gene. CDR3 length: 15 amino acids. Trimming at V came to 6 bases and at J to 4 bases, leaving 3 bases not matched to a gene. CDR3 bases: TGTGCCAGCAGCGACAGGGGGCTAGGGGCCAACGTCCTGACTTTC. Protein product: CASSDRGLGANVLTF.

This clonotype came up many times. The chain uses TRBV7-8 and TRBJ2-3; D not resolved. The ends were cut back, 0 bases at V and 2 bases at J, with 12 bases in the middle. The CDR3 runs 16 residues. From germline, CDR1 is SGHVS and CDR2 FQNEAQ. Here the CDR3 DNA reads TGTGCCAGCAGCTTAGCGTCAGCGTCATACACAGATACGCAGTATTTT. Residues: CASSLASASYTDTQYF.

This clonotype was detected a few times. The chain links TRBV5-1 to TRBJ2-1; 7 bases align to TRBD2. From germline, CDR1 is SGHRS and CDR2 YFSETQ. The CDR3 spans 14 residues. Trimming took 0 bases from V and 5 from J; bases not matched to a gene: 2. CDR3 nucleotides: TGCGCCAGCAGCTTGGGGGACTATAACAATGAGCAGTTCTTC. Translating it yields CASSLGDYNNEQFF. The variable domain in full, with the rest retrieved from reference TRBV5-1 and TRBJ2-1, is KAGVTQTPRYLIKTRGQQVTLSCSPISGHRSVSWYQQTPGQGLQFLFEYFSETQRNKGNFPGRFSGRQFSNSRSEMNVSTLELGDSALYLCASSLGDYNNEQFFGPGTRLTVL.

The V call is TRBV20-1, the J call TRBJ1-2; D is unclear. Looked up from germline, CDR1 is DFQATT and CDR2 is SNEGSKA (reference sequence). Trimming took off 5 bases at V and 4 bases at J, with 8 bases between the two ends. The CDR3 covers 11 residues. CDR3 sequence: CSAYALYGYTF. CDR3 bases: TGCAGTGCTTACGCGCTCTATGGCTACACCTTC.

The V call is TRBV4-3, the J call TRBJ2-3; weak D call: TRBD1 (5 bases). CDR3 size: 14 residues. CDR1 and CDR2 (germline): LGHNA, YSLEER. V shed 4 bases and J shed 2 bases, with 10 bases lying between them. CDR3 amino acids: CASSRRQTTDTQYF. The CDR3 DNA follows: TGCGCCAGCAGCCGGCGACAGACCACAGATACGCAGTATTTT.

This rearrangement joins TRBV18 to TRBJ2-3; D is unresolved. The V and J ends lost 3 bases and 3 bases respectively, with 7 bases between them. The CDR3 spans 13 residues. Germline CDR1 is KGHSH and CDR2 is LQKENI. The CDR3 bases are TGTGCCAGCTCACCGGATCAAACAGATACGCAGTATTTT. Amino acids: CASSPDQTDTQYF.

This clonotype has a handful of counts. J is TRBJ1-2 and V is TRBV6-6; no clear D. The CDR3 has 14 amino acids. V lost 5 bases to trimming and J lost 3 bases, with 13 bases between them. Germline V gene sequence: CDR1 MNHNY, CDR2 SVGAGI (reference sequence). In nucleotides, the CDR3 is TGTGCCAGCAGTGGAACAGCACTCTACTATGGCTACACCTTC. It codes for CASSGTALYYGYTF.

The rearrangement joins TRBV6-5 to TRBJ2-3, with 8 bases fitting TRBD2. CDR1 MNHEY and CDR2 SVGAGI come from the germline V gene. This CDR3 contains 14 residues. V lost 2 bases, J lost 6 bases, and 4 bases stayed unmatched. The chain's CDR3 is CASSYGASGDTQYF. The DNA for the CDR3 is TGTGCCAGCAGTTACGGAGCTAGCGGGGATACGCAGTATTTT.

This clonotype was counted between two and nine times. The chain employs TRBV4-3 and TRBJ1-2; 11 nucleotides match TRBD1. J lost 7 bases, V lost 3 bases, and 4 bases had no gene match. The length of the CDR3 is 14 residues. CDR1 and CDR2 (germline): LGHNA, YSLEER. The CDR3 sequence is CASSHGQGAGGYTF. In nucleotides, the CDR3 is TGCGCCAGCAGCCACGGACAGGGGGCGGGTGGCTACACCTTC.

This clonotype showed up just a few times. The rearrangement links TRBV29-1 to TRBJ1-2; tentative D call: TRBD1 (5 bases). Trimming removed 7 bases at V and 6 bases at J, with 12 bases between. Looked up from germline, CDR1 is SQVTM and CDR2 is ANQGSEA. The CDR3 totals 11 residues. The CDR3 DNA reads TGCAGCGCTGTGGGAGGGGATGGCTACACCTTC. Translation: CSAVGGDGYTF.

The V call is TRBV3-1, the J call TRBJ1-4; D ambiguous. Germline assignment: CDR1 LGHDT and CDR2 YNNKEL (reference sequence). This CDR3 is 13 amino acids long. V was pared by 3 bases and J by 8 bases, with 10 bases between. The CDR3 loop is CASSHSRWEKLFF. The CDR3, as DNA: TGTGCCAGCAGCCATTCAAGGTGGGAAAAACTGTTTTTT.

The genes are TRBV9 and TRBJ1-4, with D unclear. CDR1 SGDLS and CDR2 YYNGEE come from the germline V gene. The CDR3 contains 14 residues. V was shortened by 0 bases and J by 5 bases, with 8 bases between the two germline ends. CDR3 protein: CASSVAHRNEKLFF. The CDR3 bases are TGTGCCAGCAGCGTAGCTCACAGAAATGAAAAACTGTTTTTT. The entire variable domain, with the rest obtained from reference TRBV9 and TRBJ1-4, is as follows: DSGVTQTPKHLITATGQRVTLRCSPRSGDLSVYWYQQSLDQGLQFLIQYYNGEERAKGNILERFSAQQFPDLHSELNLSSLELGDSALYFCASSVAHRNEKLFFGSGTQLSVL.

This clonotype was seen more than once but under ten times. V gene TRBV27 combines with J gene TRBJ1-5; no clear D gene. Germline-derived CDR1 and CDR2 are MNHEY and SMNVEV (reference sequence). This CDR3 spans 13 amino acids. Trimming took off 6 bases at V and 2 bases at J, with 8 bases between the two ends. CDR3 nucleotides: TGTGCCAGCAGGCCTTTCGGCAATCAGCCCCAGCATTTT. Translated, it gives CASRPFGNQPQHF.

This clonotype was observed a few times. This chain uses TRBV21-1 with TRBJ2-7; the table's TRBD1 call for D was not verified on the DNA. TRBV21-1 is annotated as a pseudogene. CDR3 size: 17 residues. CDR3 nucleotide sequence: TGTGCCAGCAGCAAAAGGCCAGGGGGCCCCCTGAACTACGAGCAGTACTTC. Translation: CASSKRPGGPLNYEQYF.

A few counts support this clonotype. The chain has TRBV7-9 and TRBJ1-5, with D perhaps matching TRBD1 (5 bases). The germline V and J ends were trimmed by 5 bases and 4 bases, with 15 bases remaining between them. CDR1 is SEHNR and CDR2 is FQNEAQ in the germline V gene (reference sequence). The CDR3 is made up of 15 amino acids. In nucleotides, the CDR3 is TGTGCCAGCAGCCCACGAGGGGAGGGTAATCAGCCCCAGCATTTT. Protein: CASSPRGEGNQPQHF.

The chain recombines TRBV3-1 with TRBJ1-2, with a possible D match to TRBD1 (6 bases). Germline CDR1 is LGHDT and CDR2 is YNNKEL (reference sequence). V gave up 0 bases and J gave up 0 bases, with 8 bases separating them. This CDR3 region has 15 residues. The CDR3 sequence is CASSQDWGPNYGYTF. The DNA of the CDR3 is TGTGCCAGCAGCCAAGACTGGGGGCCTAACTATGGCTACACCTTC.

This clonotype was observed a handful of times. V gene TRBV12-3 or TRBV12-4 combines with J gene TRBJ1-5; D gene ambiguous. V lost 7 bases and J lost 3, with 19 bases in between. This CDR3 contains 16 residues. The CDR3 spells CASTRPLARFNQPQHF. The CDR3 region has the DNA TGTGCCAGCACCCGGCCCCTGGCGCGGTTCAATCAGCCCCAGCATTTT.

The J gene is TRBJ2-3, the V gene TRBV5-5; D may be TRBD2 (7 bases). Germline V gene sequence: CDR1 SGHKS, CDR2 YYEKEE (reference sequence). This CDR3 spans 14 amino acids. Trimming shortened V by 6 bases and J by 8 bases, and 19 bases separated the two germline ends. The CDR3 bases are TGTGCCAGCAACGGACAGCAAGCGGGAACTACGCAGTATTTT. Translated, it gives CASNGQQAGTTQYF. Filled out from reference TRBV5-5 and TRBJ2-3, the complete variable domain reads DAGVTQSPTHLIKTRGQQVTLRCSPISGHKSVSWYQQVLGQGPQFIFQYYEKEERGRGNFPDRFSARQFPNYSSELNVNALLLGDSALYLCASNGQQAGTTQYFGPGTRLTVL.

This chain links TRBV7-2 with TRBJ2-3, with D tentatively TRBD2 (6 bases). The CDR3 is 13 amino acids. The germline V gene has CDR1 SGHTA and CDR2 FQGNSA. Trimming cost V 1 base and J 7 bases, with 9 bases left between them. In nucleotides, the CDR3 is TGTGCCAGCAGCTTAGGGGACTTAAATACGCAGTATTTT. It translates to CASSLGDLNTQYF.